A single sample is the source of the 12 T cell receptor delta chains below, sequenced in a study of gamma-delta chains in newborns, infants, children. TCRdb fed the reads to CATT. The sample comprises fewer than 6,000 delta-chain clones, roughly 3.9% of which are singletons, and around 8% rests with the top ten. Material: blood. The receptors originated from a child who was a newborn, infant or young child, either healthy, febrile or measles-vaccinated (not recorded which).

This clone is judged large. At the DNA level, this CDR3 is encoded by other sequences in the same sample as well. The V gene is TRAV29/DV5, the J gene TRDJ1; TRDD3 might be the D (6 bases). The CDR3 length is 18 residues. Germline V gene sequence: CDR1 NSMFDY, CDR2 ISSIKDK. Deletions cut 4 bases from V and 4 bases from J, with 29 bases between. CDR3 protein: CAAAGLRGKDRGNDKLIF. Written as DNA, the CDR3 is TGTGCAGCAGCGGGGCTTCGTGGTAAGGATAGGGGGAACGATAAACTCATCTTT.

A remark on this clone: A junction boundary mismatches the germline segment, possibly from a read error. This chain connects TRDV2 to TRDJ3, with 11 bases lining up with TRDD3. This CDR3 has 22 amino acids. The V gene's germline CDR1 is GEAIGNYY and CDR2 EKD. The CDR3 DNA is TGTGCCTGTGACACCGGATTTCTGGGGGATACCACAAGCTCCTGGGACGCCCGACAGATGTTTTTC. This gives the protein CACDTGFLGDTTSSWDARQMFF.

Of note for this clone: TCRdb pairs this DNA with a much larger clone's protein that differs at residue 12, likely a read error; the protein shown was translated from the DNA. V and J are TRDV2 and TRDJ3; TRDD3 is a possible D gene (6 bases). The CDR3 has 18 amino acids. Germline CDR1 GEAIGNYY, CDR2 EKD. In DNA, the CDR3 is TGTGCCTGTGACACGATACGGGGGCTCTCCTGGGGCACCCGACAGATGTTTTTC. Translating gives CACDTIRGLSWGTRQMFF.

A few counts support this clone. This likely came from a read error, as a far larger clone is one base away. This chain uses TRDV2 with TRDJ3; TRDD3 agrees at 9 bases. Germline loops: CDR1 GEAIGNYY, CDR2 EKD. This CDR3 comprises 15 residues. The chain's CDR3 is CARDWGTWDTRQMFF. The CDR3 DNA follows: TGTGCCCGTGACTGGGGGACCTGGGACACCCGACAGATGTTTTTC.

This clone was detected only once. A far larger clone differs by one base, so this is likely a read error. This CDR3 reads CALGEFEAFLQLGDTVTDKLIF. The CDR3 DNA reads as TGTGCTCTTGGGGAGTTCGAGGCCTTCCTACAACTGGGGGATACGGTCACCGATAAACTCATCTTT. V and J are TRDV1 and TRDJ1; 13 nucleotides line up with TRDD3. J gave up 1 base and V 3 bases, and 20 bases lay outside the gene matches. The CDR3 is made up of 22 amino acids. The germline V gene encodes CDR1 TSWWSYY and CDR2 QGS.

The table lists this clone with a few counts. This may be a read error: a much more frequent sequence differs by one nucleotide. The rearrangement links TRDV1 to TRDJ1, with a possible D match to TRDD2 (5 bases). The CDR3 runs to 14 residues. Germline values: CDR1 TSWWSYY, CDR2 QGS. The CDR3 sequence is CALGLPRYTDQLIF. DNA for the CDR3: TGTGCTCTTGGGCTTCCCCGCTACACCGATCAACTCATCTTT.

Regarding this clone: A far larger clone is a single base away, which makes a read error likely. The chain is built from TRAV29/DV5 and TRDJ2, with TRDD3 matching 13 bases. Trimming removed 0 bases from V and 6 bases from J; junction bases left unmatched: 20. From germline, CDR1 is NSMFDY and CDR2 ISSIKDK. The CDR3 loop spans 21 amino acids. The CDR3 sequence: CAASEIWPLYWGIRRAAQLFF. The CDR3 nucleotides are TGTGCAGCAAGCGAAATTTGGCCGCTCTACTGGGGGATACGGAGGGCAGCACAACTCTTCTTT.

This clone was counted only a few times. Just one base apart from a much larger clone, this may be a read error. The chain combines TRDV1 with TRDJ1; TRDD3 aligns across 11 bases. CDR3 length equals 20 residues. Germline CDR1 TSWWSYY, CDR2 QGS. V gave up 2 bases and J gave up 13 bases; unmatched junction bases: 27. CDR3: CALGETKYPLPMGDTREPIF. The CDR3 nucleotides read TGTGCTCTTGGGGAAACGAAATACCCCCTTCCTATGGGGGATACGCGCGAACCCATCTTT.

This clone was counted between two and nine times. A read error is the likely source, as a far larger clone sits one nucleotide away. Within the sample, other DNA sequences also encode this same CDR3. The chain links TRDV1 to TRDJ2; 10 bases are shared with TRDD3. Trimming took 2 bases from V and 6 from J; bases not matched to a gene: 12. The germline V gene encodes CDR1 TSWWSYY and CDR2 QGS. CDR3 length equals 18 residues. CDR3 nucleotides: TGTGCTCTTGGGGAAGCATTCCTGCTGGGGGATAGGGCAGCACAACTCTTCTTT. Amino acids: CALGEAFLLGDRAAQLFF.

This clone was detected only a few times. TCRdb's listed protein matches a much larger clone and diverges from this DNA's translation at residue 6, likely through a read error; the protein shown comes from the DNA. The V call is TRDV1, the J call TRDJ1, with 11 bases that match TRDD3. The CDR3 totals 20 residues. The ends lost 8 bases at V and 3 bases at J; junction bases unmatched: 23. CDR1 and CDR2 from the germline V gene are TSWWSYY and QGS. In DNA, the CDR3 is TGTGCTCTTTCCCTCTGGAGCCGAATGGGGGATACGCAAAGGGCCGATAAACTCATCTTT. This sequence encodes CALSLWSRMGDTQRADKLIF.

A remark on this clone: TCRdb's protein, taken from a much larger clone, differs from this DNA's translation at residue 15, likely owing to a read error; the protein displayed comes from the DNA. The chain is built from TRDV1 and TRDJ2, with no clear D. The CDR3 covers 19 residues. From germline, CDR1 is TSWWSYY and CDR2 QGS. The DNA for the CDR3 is TGTGCTCTTGGGGAACAACGCCCGTACTCAAACCCTTTGACAGTACAACTCTTCTTT. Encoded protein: CALGEQRPYSNPLTVQLFF.

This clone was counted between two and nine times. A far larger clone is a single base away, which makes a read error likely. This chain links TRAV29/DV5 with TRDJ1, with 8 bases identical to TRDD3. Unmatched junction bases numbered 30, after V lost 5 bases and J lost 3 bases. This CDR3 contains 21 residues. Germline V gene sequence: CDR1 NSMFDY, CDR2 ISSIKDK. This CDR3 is CAASGFLHSNDWGSHSDKLIF. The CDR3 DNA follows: TGTGCAGCCAGTGGCTTCCTCCACTCCAATGACTGGGGGTCCCACTCCGATAAACTCATCTTT.